Listed below are T cell receptor beta chains from one sample, sequenced in a study of shared clonotypes between healthy human individuals. Profiled with immunoSEQ multiplex PCR; TCRdb holds only in-frame clones, not every one. The sample contains 2.3 million or so clones, roughly 93% of which appear only once. Input material: naive CD4+ T cells from PBMCs. The receptors originated from a man younger than 35 in good health. Some clones in this sample may be carry-over from other donors' samples. The CDR3 runs from the conserved cysteine through the conserved F or W. Fields, in order: J gene, clone size, V gene, D gene, CDR3 protein, CDR3 DNA. The D gene is left open where the match is weak. Size tells how often a clone was seen (once, few, many) or the class of an expanded clone, and some rows leave it out.

TRBJ2-7 | NA | TRBV5-1 | TRBD2 | CASSLVAGDSYEQYF | TGCGCCAGCAGCTTGGTAGCGGGAGACAGCTACGAGCAGTACTTC
TRBJ2-2 | NA | TRBV6-1 | NA | CASRRDTGELFF | TGTGCCAGCAGGAGGGATACCGGGGAGCTGTTTTTT
TRBJ2-1 | NA | TRBV11-1 | TRBD2 | CASSSVSGTSHNEQFF | TGTGCCAGCAGCTCCGTCTCGGGGACTAGCCACAATGAGCAGTTCTTC
TRBJ2-1 | once | TRBV11-2 | TRBD1 | CASSPEGTGYNEQFF | TGTGCCAGCAGCCCAGAAGGGACAGGATACAATGAGCAGTTCTTC
TRBJ2-1 | NA | TRBV5-1 | NA | CASSLSGTEPYNEQFF | TGCGCCAGCAGCTTATCCGGGACCGAGCCCTACAATGAGCAGTTCTTC
TRBJ1-1 | NA | TRBV28 | NA | CASSLTGWGTEAFF | TGTGCCAGCAGCCTCACAGGCTGGGGCACTGAAGCTTTCTTT
TRBJ2-3 | NA | TRBV7-9 | TRBD2 | CASIREGDSTDTQYF | TGTGCCAGCATACGGGAGGGGGACAGCACAGATACGCAGTATTTT
TRBJ2-5 | NA | TRBV5-1 | NA | CASSPRTGGRETQYF | TGCGCCAGCAGCCCTCGGACAGGAGGGAGGGAGACCCAGTACTTC
TRBJ2-3 | NA | TRBV19 | TRBD2 | CASSIGGRLAGGGTDTQYF | TGTGCCAGTAGTATAGGGGGACGGCTAGCGGGAGGAGGTACAGATACGCAGTATTTT
TRBJ2-7 | once | TRBV7-6 | NA | CASSLGQSSSYEQYF | TGTGCCAGCAGCTTAGGACAGTCCAGCTCCTACGAGCAGTACTTC
TRBJ2-1 | NA | TRBV12-5 | TRBD2 | CASSASGRSNEQFF | TGTGCTAGCTCGGCTAGCGGGAGATCTAATGAGCAGTTCTTC
TRBJ1-4 | few | TRBV5-1 | TRBD1 | CASGNRGTDEKLFF | TGCGCCAGCGGCAACAGGGGAACGGATGAAAAACTGTTTTTT
TRBJ2-7 | NA | TRBV19 | NA | CASIGPSHEQYF | TGTGCCAGTATAGGGCCGTCGCACGAGCAGTACTTC
TRBJ1-2 | NA | TRBV6-5 | NA | CAASPPGASGYTF | TGTGCCGCCTCTCCACCGGGGGCGAGTGGCTACACCTTC
TRBJ2-3 | once | TRBV7-2 | NA | CASSLIRGTDTQYF | TGTGCCAGCAGCTTAATTAGGGGCACAGATACGCAGTATTTT
TRBJ2-7 | NA | TRBV9 | TRBD1 | CASSFSPGGPGGEQYF | TGTGCCAGCAGCTTCAGCCCAGGGGGCCCCGGGGGCGAGCAGTACTTC
TRBJ1-5 | NA | TRBV7-9 | TRBD1 | CASSSTGDQPQHF | TGTGCCAGCAGCTCGACAGGGGACCAGCCCCAGCATTTT
TRBJ2-7 | NA | TRBV6-1 | TRBD1 | CASSEVTGGYEQYF | TGTGCCAGCAGTGAGGTGACAGGGGGGTACGAGCAGTACTTC
TRBJ2-1 | NA | TRBV18 | TRBD2 | CASSPKAGGQNEQFF | TGTGCCAGCTCACCAAAAGCGGGAGGGCAAAATGAGCAGTTCTTC
TRBJ2-4 | NA | TRBV18 | NA | CASSPTGFGENIQYF | TGTGCCAGCTCACCCACGGGTTTTGGGGAAAACATTCAGTACTTC
TRBJ2-6 | NA | TRBV7-3 | NA | CASSSPVGDSGANVLTF | TGTGCCAGCAGCTCGCCGGTAGGAGACTCTGGGGCCAACGTCCTGACTTTC
TRBJ2-7 | NA | TRBV7-2 | TRBD2 | CASSLGSGGRAGEQYF | TGTGCCAGCAGCTTAGGTTCAGGCGGGAGGGCCGGAGAGCAGTACTTC
TRBJ2-1 | NA | TRBV2 | TRBD2 | CASSGGLAGPYNEQFF | TGTGCCAGCAGTGGGGGACTAGCGGGCCCCTACAATGAGCAGTTCTTC
TRBJ2-1 | NA | TRBV4-3 | NA | CASSQGEGAWGVRSYNEQFF | TGCGCCAGCAGCCAAGGGGAGGGGGCGTGGGGTGTCCGTTCCTACAATGAGCAGTTCTTC
TRBJ1-2 | NA | TRBV28 | TRBD1 | CASSLWDRGSNGYTF | TGTGCCAGCAGTTTGTGGGACAGGGGATCAAATGGCTACACCTTC
TRBJ1-5 | NA | TRBV11-2 | NA | CASSLGSNQPQHF | TGTGCCAGCAGCTTAGGCAGCAATCAGCCCCAGCATTTT
TRBJ2-3 | NA | TRBV29-1 | NA | CSVRGRGTDTQYF | TGCAGCGTCCGGGGAAGGGGGACAGATACGCAGTATTTT
TRBJ2-7 | NA | TRBV28 | NA | CASSQRGYGGGSYEQYF | TGTGCCAGCAGCCAAAGGGGGTATGGGGGCGGCTCCTACGAGCAGTACTTC
TRBJ2-1 | NA | TRBV4-1 | NA | CASSQVGVSYNEQFF | TGCGCCAGCAGTCAGGTAGGGGTCTCCTACAATGAGCAGTTCTTC
TRBJ1-2 | NA | TRBV7-2 | TRBD1 | CASSLGSGGYTSYGYTF | TGTGCCAGCAGCTTAGGATCAGGGGGATATACTTCCTATGGCTACACCTTC
TRBJ1-1 | NA | TRBV14 | NA | CASAGQPNTEAFF | TGTGCCAGCGCCGGACAACCGAACACTGAAGCTTTCTTT
TRBJ1-3 | NA | TRBV6-1 | NA | CASSAASGNTIYF | TGTGCCAGCAGCGCCGCGTCTGGAAACACCATATATTTT
TRBJ2-7 | NA | TRBV27 | NA | CASRLYMGGHSSYEQYF | TGTGCCAGCAGACTATATATGGGCGGACATTCCTCCTACGAGCAGTACTTC
TRBJ2-7 | NA | TRBV30 | NA | CAWTASYEQYF | TGTGCCTGGACGGCTTCCTACGAGCAGTACTTC
TRBJ2-5 | NA | TRBV18 | NA | CASSPRGEETQYF | TGTGCCAGCTCACCGAGAGGAGAAGAGACCCAGTACTTC
TRBJ2-6 | few | TRBV5-1 | NA | CASSLGSSGANVLTF | TGCGCCAGCAGCTTGGGATCCTCTGGGGCCAACGTCCTGACTTTC
TRBJ1-1 | NA | TRBV28 | TRBD1 | CASSLSSTGWSNTEAFF | TGTGCCAGCAGTTTATCCTCGACAGGGTGGTCGAACACTGAAGCTTTCTTT
TRBJ2-1 | once | TRBV27 | NA | CASSLWQGVPYNEQFF | TGTGCCAGCAGTTTATGGCAGGGCGTACCCTACAATGAGCAGTTCTTC
TRBJ2-7 | NA | TRBV10-3 | NA | CAISVFFGGESSYEQYF | TGTGCCATCAGTGTTTTTTTTGGGGGAGAGAGCTCCTACGAGCAGTACTTC
TRBJ2-3 | NA | TRBV5-1 | TRBD1 | CASSPVQGVPSSTDTQYF | TGCGCCAGCAGCCCCGTGCAGGGGGTCCCCTCCAGCACAGATACGCAGTATTTT
TRBJ1-1 | NA | TRBV15 | NA | CATSRGGRGQNTEAFF | TGTGCCACCAGCAGAGGGGGGCGCGGGCAGAACACTGAAGCTTTCTTT
TRBJ1-2 | few | TRBV25-1 | TRBD1 | CASSEPGQGSYGYTF | TGTGCCAGCAGTGAGCCGGGACAGGGGAGCTATGGCTACACCTTC
TRBJ2-2 | few | TRBV29-1 | NA | CSVERVVAGELFF | TGCAGCGTTGAGAGGGTAGTAGCCGGGGAGCTGTTTTTT
TRBJ1-2 | NA | TRBV5-4 | TRBD1 | CASSLSNPGTGDGYTF | TGTGCCAGCAGCTTGTCAAATCCGGGAACAGGGGACGGCTACACCTTC
TRBJ1-4 | NA | TRBV29-1 | NA | CSVADPIKLFF | TGCAGCGTTGCCGATCCCATAAAACTGTTTTTT
TRBJ2-3 | NA | TRBV15 | TRBD2 | CATSRPTSGLWADTQYF | TGTGCCACCAGCAGACCAACTAGCGGGCTCTGGGCAGATACGCAGTATTTT